These 22 T cell receptor beta chains originate from one sample sequenced in a study of OX40 agonist ivuxolimab in advanced cancers. The protocol was immunoSEQ multiplex PCR, while the TCRdb copy is restricted to in-frame clones and leaves out a portion. The sample contains about 78,000 clones, roughly nine tenths of which appear only once. Sequencing was performed on CD4+ or CD8+ T cells sorted from blood, taken in a trial of the OX40 agonist ivuxolimab. These receptor sequences come from an adult with an advanced solid tumor such as melanoma, head and neck, liver or kidney cancer.

The chain couples TRBV5-1 to TRBJ1-2, with D possibly being TRBD1 (6 bases). With 5 bases removed from V and 6 bases from J, the gap between germline ends came to 14 bases. CDR1 SGHRS and CDR2 YFSETQ come from the germline V gene. This CDR3 has 13 amino acids. This chain's CDR3 is CASRPGTNHGYTF. The CDR3 nucleotides read TGCGCCAGCAGACCCGGGACAAACCATGGCTACACCTTC.

V is TRBV13 and J is TRBJ2-7, with D hard to call. CDR1 and CDR2 (germline): PRHDT, FYEKMQ (reference sequence). The ends were cut back, 4 bases at V and 5 bases at J, with 18 bases in the middle. The CDR3 loop spans 15 amino acids. This CDR3 is CASSSDRRGNHEQYF. CDR3 in DNA: TGTGCCAGCAGCTCAGACCGCCGCGGTAACCACGAGCAGTACTTC.

This chain joins TRBV5-4 and TRBJ2-7; D is perhaps TRBD2 (6 bases). Trimming stripped 4 bases from V and 0 bases from J, with 8 bases between. Per germline, CDR1 SGHNT and CDR2 YYREEE (reference sequence). The CDR3 loop spans 13 amino acids. CDR3 sequence (DNA): TGTGCCAGCAGCCGGGACTTCTCCTACGAGCAGTACTTC. Protein product: CASSRDFSYEQYF.

The chain recombines TRBV28 with TRBJ1-1; 7 positions agree with TRBD1. This CDR3 is built from 15 residues. Germline values: CDR1 MDHEN, CDR2 SYDVKM. The V segment lost 2 bases and the J segment 4 bases; nucleotides outside the gene matches: 7. The CDR3 spells CASSLRSAGGTEAFF. DNA for the CDR3: TGTGCCAGCAGTTTACGCTCGGCAGGGGGCACTGAAGCTTTCTTT.

The chain recombines TRBV6-5 with TRBJ1-1, with D perhaps matching TRBD1 (5 bases). This CDR3 has 13 residues. Trimming took off 2 bases at V and 4 bases at J, with 8 bases between the two ends. Germline CDR1 MNHEY, CDR2 SVGAGI. The CDR3 DNA reads as TGTGCCAGCAGTTACCAGGGAGGCACTGAAGCTTTCTTT. Translation: CASSYQGGTEAFF.

V is TRBV2 and J is TRBJ1-4, with 8 bases aligning to TRBD1. Germline values: CDR1 SNHLY, CDR2 FYNNEI. J lost 5 bases, V lost 7 bases, and 3 bases had no gene match. The CDR3 covers 13 residues. The CDR3 nucleotides read TGTGCCAGCAACCGGGACAGGAATGAAAAACTGTTTTTT. Amino acid sequence: CASNRDRNEKLFF.

This chain links TRBV5-5 with TRBJ2-3; weak D call: TRBD2 (6 bases). Trimming took off 4 bases at V and 2 bases at J, with 11 bases between the two ends. This CDR3 has 14 residues. The germline gives CDR1 SGHKS, CDR2 YYEKEE (reference sequence). CDR3 sequence (DNA): TGTGCCAGCAGCCGGGGGTCCAACACAGATACGCAGTATTTT. Translation gives CASSRGSNTDTQYF.

This chain uses TRBV7-9 with TRBJ1-3; D unresolved. The CDR3 length is 16 residues. Trimming took 4 bases from V and 0 from J, leaving 13 bases between them. Per the germline V gene, CDR1 is SEHNR and CDR2 is FQNEAQ (reference sequence). The DNA for the CDR3 is TGTGCCAGCAGCTCCCTGACACCAAGCTCTGGAAACACCATATATTTT. Translation: CASSSLTPSSGNTIYF.

The chain couples TRBV7-9 to TRBJ2-7; the D gene is possibly TRBD1 (5 bases). The V end lost 5 bases, the J end lost 6 bases, and 11 bases lay between the germline ends. Per germline, CDR1 SEHNR and CDR2 FQNEAQ (reference sequence). The CDR3 covers 12 residues. This CDR3 is CASSPTTGEQYF. The CDR3 DNA reads as TGTGCCAGCAGCCCCACAACAGGCGAGCAGTACTTC.

Worth noting for this clone: At one of its ends the junction is not consistent with the germline gene, which may arise from a read error. The chain carries TRBV7-7 and TRBJ2-5; D possibly uses TRBD1 or TRBD2 (5 bases each). Germline CDR1 SSHAT, CDR2 FNYEAQ (reference sequence). The CDR3 consists of 15 residues. CDR3 DNA sequence: TGTGCTAGCAGCTCTCTGGGACCGGGGCCAGAGACCCAGTACTTC. Translation: CASSSLGPGPETQYF.

This chain links TRBV6-5 with TRBJ1-2, with D unclear. The V gene's germline CDR1 is MNHEY and CDR2 SVGAGI. The V end lost 6 bases, the J end lost 3 bases, and 11 bases lay between the germline ends. The CDR3 runs 13 residues. For the CDR3, the DNA is TGTGCCAGCAGGCCTGCTCCGGACTATGGCTACACCTTC. This encodes CASRPAPDYGYTF.

The chain uses TRBV11-2 and TRBJ2-1; possible D gene TRBD2, 6 bases. Trimming took off 5 bases at V and 0 bases at J, with 11 bases between the two ends. CDR1 SGHAT and CDR2 FQNNGV come from the germline V gene. The CDR3 runs to 15 residues. The CDR3 region has the DNA TGTGCCAGCAGCATGGTTAGCGGCTCCTACAATGAGCAGTTCTTC. Protein product: CASSMVSGSYNEQFF.

The chain carries TRBV27 and TRBJ1-5; D perhaps matches TRBD1 (5 bases). CDR3 length: 16 residues. Germline CDR1 is MNHEY and CDR2 is SMNVEV (reference sequence). V lost 3 bases and J 0 bases, leaving 12 bases between the germline ends. The CDR3 sequence: CASSFVGLSSNQPQHF. DNA for the CDR3: TGTGCCAGCAGTTTTGTGGGGCTATCTAGCAATCAGCCCCAGCATTTT.

The chain uses TRBV18 and TRBJ2-2; D perhaps matches TRBD1 (6 bases). Trimming shortened V by 3 bases and J by 7 bases, and 18 bases separated the two germline ends. CDR3 size: 16 residues. CDR1 KGHSH and CDR2 LQKENI come from the germline V gene. Here the CDR3 DNA reads TGTGCCAGCTCACCCTTAACACAGGGCGTCGGCGGGGAGCTGTTTTTT. This codes for CASSPLTQGVGGELFF.

The CDR3 loop reads CASSLLSGGDNEQFF. CDR3 coding DNA: TGTGCCAGCAGCTTACTTAGCGGGGGAGACAATGAGCAGTTCTTC. V and J are TRBV7-9 and TRBJ2-1, with TRBD2 identical over 9 bases. There are 15 residues in the CDR3. Trimming took 2 bases from V and 5 from J; bases not matched to a gene: 4. Germline loops: CDR1 SEHNR, CDR2 FQNEAQ (reference sequence).

The table lists this clone with a few counts. This may stem from a read error, because a much larger clone lies one nucleotide away. The sample holds other DNA sequences that translate to the same CDR3. This chain uses TRBV11-3 with TRBJ1-2, with 8 bases aligning to TRBD1. Germline CDR1 and CDR2: SGHNT and YENEEA. J gave up 5 bases and V 1 base, and 0 bases lay outside the gene matches. This CDR3 spans 13 amino acids. The CDR3 DNA is TGTGCCAGCAGCTTAGGACAGGGGTATGGCTACACCTTC. This codes for CASSLGQGYGYTF.

The genes are TRBV7-2 and TRBJ2-3, with a tentative D call TRBD2 (5 bases). Trimming left V 4 bases short and J 6 bases short, with 11 bases between. CDR1 is SGHTA and CDR2 is FQGNSA in the germline V gene. The CDR3 consists of 13 residues. CDR3 sequence: CASSYRSADTQYF. Here the CDR3 DNA reads TGTGCCAGCAGCTACCGTAGCGCTGATACGCAGTATTTT.

The chain employs TRBV6-1 and TRBJ1-2; D is undetermined. Trimming removed 2 bases from V and 4 bases from J, with 8 bases in between. The germline CDR1 and CDR2 sequences are MNHNS and SASEGT. CDR3 length: 13 residues. The CDR3 region is CASSESGAYGYTF. Written as DNA, the CDR3 is TGTGCCAGCAGTGAATCAGGCGCCTATGGCTACACCTTC.

The chain is built from TRBV5-4 and TRBJ2-1; 11 bases align to TRBD2. The CDR3 spans 16 residues. Unmatched junction bases numbered 9, after V lost 1 base and J lost 9 bases. From germline, CDR1 is SGHNT and CDR2 YYREEE (reference sequence). The CDR3 DNA is TGTGCCAGCAGCTTGCTAGCGGGGGGACCTACTGGTGAGCAGTTCTTC. Its translation: CASSLLAGGPTGEQFF.

The chain has TRBV5-1 and TRBJ1-2; 7 bases fit TRBD1. CDR3 length equals 15 residues. The germline CDR1 and CDR2 sequences are SGHRS and YFSETQ. Losses at the gene ends were 7 bases for V and 2 bases for J; bases not matched to a gene: 11. CDR3 sequence reads: CASAIRLTGNYGYTF. As DNA, the CDR3 is TGCGCCAGCGCCATCCGGTTGACAGGGAACTATGGCTACACCTTC.

V and J are TRBV6-4 and TRBJ2-5; 10 positions match TRBD1. V shed 4 bases, J shed 4 bases, and the junction held 6 bases outside the gene matches. The length of the CDR3 is 15 residues. Germline assignment: CDR1 MRHNA and CDR2 SNTAGT. The CDR3 sequence is CASSVGTGVGETQYF. The CDR3 DNA reads TGTGCCAGCAGTGTCGGGACAGGGGTTGGAGAGACCCAGTACTTC.

This chain joins TRBV11-3 and TRBJ2-3, with D unresolved. Trimming took 3 bases from V and 1 from J, leaving 8 bases between them. Germline CDR1 is SGHNT and CDR2 is YENEEA. This CDR3 is 14 amino acids long. CDR3 region: CASSFGRGTDTQYF. As DNA, the CDR3 is TGTGCCAGCAGCTTCGGACGGGGCACAGATACGCAGTATTTT.